The 3 T cell receptor beta chains below all came from one sample that was sequenced in a study of Ad26.COV2.S vaccination and SARS-CoV-2 variants. The repertoire was sequenced with immunoSEQ multiplex PCR; TCRdb's copy has only in-frame clones and lacks some. The sample contains about 400,000 clones, about nine tenths of which appear only once. Sample treatment: some 20 received Ad26.COV2.S at low or high dose, single or two shots; roughly five received placebo; per-sample allocation not given. Samples analyzed were those drawn on day 63 after the first vaccine or placebo injection. The sample was peripheral blood, taken in a trial of Ad26.COV2.S vaccine versus placebo. The receptors were gathered from a person between 18 and 65 years old who received the Ad26.COV2.S COVID-19 vaccine or a placebo.

The J gene is TRBJ2-7, the V gene TRBV4-2, with D perhaps TRBD1 or TRBD2 (6 bases each). The CDR3 extends over 14 amino acids. V was pared by 4 bases and J by 0 bases, with 10 bases between. Germline CDR1 is LGHNA and CDR2 is YNFKEQ. CDR3 region: CASSLGGISYEQYF. As DNA, the CDR3 is TGTGCCAGCAGCCTCGGGGGCATCTCCTACGAGCAGTACTTC.

This chain uses TRBV19 with TRBJ2-7, with D perhaps matching TRBD1 (5 bases). This CDR3 is 15 amino acids long. V lost 3 bases to trimming and J lost 1 base, with 13 bases between them. Per the germline V gene, CDR1 is LNHDA and CDR2 is SQIVND (reference sequence). The CDR3 loop reads CASSIAGKGSYEQYF. For the CDR3, the DNA is TGTGCCAGTAGTATTGCAGGGAAGGGATCCTACGAGCAGTACTTC. The variable domain in full, with the rest retrieved from reference TRBV19 and TRBJ2-7, is DGGITQSPKYLFRKEGQNVTLSCEQNLNHDAMYWYRQDPGQGLRLIYYSQIVNDFQKGDIAEGYSVSREKKESFPLTVTSAQKNPTAFYLCASSIAGKGSYEQYFGPGTRLTVT.

The genes are TRBV7-8 and TRBJ2-3, with D tentatively TRBD2 (6 bases). Per germline, CDR1 SGHVS and CDR2 FQNEAQ. The CDR3 consists of 17 residues. Trimming shortened V by 5 bases and J by 9 bases, and 27 bases separated the two germline ends. The CDR3 sequence is CASSGRRDSPSGGTQYF. The CDR3 region has the DNA TGTGCCAGCAGCGGAAGAAGGGACTCACCGTCTGGCGGAACGCAGTATTTT.